This T cell receptor beta chain is drawn from a study of T-cell memory formation after mild COVID-19. This clonotype has a count of ten or more. Its antigen remains unidentified. Study-wide findings and caveats: Among clones contracting day 15 to 85, CD4/CD8 was balanced, whereas later expanders leaned CD4+.

There are 17 residues in the CDR3. Germline CDR1 is MGHRA and CDR2 is YSYEKL. V lost 4 bases, J lost 2 bases, and 10 bases stayed unmatched. TCRdb redid the calling of the 5' RACE reads with MiXCR, one entry per CDR3 protein. This sample carries some 600,000 distinct CDR3 sequences, approximately 15% of them seen once, and the ten largest clones take 8.1%. The clonotype comes from an adult woman who had mild COVID-19 (a few samples of this study predate the infection). Cell type and time point are not known. The V call is TRBV4-1, the J call TRBJ2-3; 9 nucleotides agree with TRBD1. Sequencing was performed on PBMCs or a T cell subset sorted from them (not recorded which). The CDR3 region is CASSRAGTGTSTDTQYF. The CDR3 DNA reads TGCGCCAGCAGCCGCGCTGGGACAGGGACCTCCACAGATACGCAGTATTTT.